These T cell receptor beta chains were read from a single sample in a study of blood T cell repertoires in COVID-19. Some clones are missing from TCRdb's copy, which holds only in-frame ones; the method was immunoSEQ multiplex PCR. The profile shows 350,000 to 550,000 clones, nearly 90% of them singletons. Material for sequencing was PBMCs or T cells enriched from blood (not recorded which). These receptors were obtained from a young woman with acute COVID-19. Each CDR3 is given with its conserved first and last residue. D genes are given only for firm matches. Size values are once, few and many counts, or a class for expanded clones, and some rows have none.

abundance: .; d_gene: TRBD1; j_gene: TRBJ1-6; v_gene: TRBV11-2; CDR3aa: CASSLYGTGGSPLHF; CDR3nt: TGTGCCAGCAGCTTATACGGGACAGGCGGATCACCCCTCCACTTT
abundance: .; d_gene: TRBD2; j_gene: TRBJ2-1; v_gene: TRBV5-1; CDR3aa: CASSLGLAEYNEQFF; CDR3nt: TGCGCCAGCAGCTTAGGGCTAGCGGAATACAATGAGCAGTTCTTC
abundance: .; d_gene: .; j_gene: TRBJ1-5; v_gene: TRBV28; CDR3aa: CASSPTGIGQPQHF; CDR3nt: TGTGCCAGCAGCCCTACAGGGATTGGTCAGCCCCAGCATTTT
abundance: .; d_gene: TRBD1; j_gene: TRBJ1-5; v_gene: TRBV7-9; CDR3aa: CASSEGQGNQPQHF; CDR3nt: TGTGCCAGCAGCGAAGGACAGGGAAATCAGCCCCAGCATTTT
abundance: .; d_gene: TRBD2; j_gene: TRBJ2-7; v_gene: TRBV9; CDR3aa: CASSVGILAGDYEQYF; CDR3nt: TGTGCCAGCAGCGTAGGAATTCTAGCGGGAGACTACGAGCAGTACTTC
abundance: .; d_gene: TRBD2; j_gene: TRBJ2-1; v_gene: TRBV13; CDR3aa: CASSYSGSSYNEQFF; CDR3nt: TGTGCCAGCAGCTACAGCGGGAGCTCCTACAATGAGCAGTTCTTC
abundance: .; d_gene: .; j_gene: TRBJ2-7; v_gene: TRBV7-2; CDR3aa: CASSTSSYEQYF; CDR3nt: TGTGCCAGCAGCACTAGTTCCTACGAGCAGTACTTC
abundance: once; d_gene: .; j_gene: TRBJ1-5; v_gene: TRBV4-3; CDR3aa: CASSQDLGNDQPQHF; CDR3nt: TGCGCCAGCAGCCAAGATTTGGGCAACGATCAGCCCCAGCATTTT
abundance: .; d_gene: TRBD1; j_gene: TRBJ1-1; v_gene: TRBV29-1; CDR3aa: CSVGDRGTEAFF; CDR3nt: TGCAGCGTAGGGGACAGAGGTACTGAAGCTTTCTTT
abundance: .; d_gene: TRBD1; j_gene: TRBJ1-2; v_gene: TRBV20-1; CDR3aa: CSASGTGEGYGYTF; CDR3nt: TGCAGTGCTAGTGGGACAGGAGAGGGCTATGGCTACACCTTC
abundance: .; d_gene: TRBD2; j_gene: TRBJ2-3; v_gene: TRBV11-3; CDR3aa: CASSGGVTDTQYF; CDR3nt: TGTGCCAGCAGCGGGGGGGTCACAGATACGCAGTATTTT
abundance: .; d_gene: .; j_gene: TRBJ2-2; v_gene: TRBV7-9; CDR3aa: CASSPGELFF; CDR3nt: TGTGCCAGCAGCCCAGGGGAGCTGTTTTTT
abundance: .; d_gene: TRBD2; j_gene: TRBJ2-2; v_gene: TRBV7-8; CDR3aa: CASSLAGSGLVRNPGELFF; CDR3nt: TGTGCCAGCAGCTTAGCGGGGTCAGGACTAGTCAGGAACCCCGGGGAGCTGTTTTTT
abundance: .; d_gene: TRBD1; j_gene: TRBJ1-6; v_gene: TRBV7-2; CDR3aa: CASSLGGQLSPLHF; CDR3nt: TGTGCCAGCAGCTTAGGGGGACAGCTTTCACCCCTCCACTTT
abundance: .; d_gene: .; j_gene: TRBJ1-4; v_gene: TRBV9; CDR3aa: CASSPGQLTNEKLFF; CDR3nt: TGTGCCAGCAGCCCTGGACAGCTCACTAATGAAAAACTGTTTTTT
abundance: .; d_gene: TRBD2; j_gene: TRBJ2-1; v_gene: TRBV18; CDR3aa: CASSPPGTSGGAFNEQFF; CDR3nt: TGTGCCAGCTCACCACCTGGAACTAGCGGGGGGGCATTCAATGAGCAGTTCTTC
abundance: once; d_gene: .; j_gene: TRBJ2-5; v_gene: TRBV24-1; CDR3aa: CATGGGPQETQYF; CDR3nt: TGTGCCACCGGAGGGGGCCCCCAAGAGACCCAGTACTTC
abundance: .; d_gene: .; j_gene: TRBJ2-7; v_gene: TRBV6-5; CDR3aa: CASSYGRDQYEQYF; CDR3nt: TGTGCCAGCAGTTACGGGCGGGATCAGTACGAGCAGTACTTC
abundance: .; d_gene: .; j_gene: TRBJ2-3; v_gene: TRBV5-1; CDR3aa: CASSLRGSSTDTQYF; CDR3nt: TGCGCCAGCAGCTTGCGCGGGTCTAGCACAGATACGCAGTATTTT
abundance: few; d_gene: .; j_gene: TRBJ1-5; v_gene: TRBV2; CDR3aa: CASSERGQPQHF; CDR3nt: TGTGCCAGCAGTGAACGGGGTCAGCCCCAGCATTTT
abundance: .; d_gene: .; j_gene: TRBJ1-5; v_gene: TRBV5-1; CDR3aa: CASRGGDNQPQHF; CDR3nt: TGCGCCAGCAGAGGAGGTGACAATCAGCCCCAGCATTTT
abundance: .; d_gene: TRBD1; j_gene: TRBJ2-4; v_gene: TRBV5-5; CDR3aa: CASSLAGTGQGDIQYF; CDR3nt: TGTGCCAGCAGCTTGGCTGGGACAGGTCAAGGCGACATTCAGTACTTC
abundance: .; d_gene: .; j_gene: TRBJ1-3; v_gene: TRBV7-2; CDR3aa: CASSLEEISGNTIYF; CDR3nt: TGTGCCAGCAGCTTAGAGGAGATCTCTGGAAACACCATATATTTT
abundance: .; d_gene: TRBD2; j_gene: TRBJ2-2; v_gene: TRBV28; CDR3aa: CASSFLVAGGDTGELFF; CDR3nt: TGTGCCAGCAGTTTTCTGGTAGCGGGAGGTGACACCGGGGAGCTGTTTTTT
abundance: .; d_gene: .; j_gene: TRBJ2-5; v_gene: TRBV19; CDR3aa: CASSIELLGRGSETQYF; CDR3nt: TGTGCCAGTAGTATAGAACTGTTAGGCAGGGGAAGCGAGACCCAGTACTTC
abundance: .; d_gene: TRBD1; j_gene: TRBJ2-7; v_gene: TRBV15; CDR3aa: CATSRDGTVSYEQYF; CDR3nt: TGTGCCACCAGCAGAGATGGGACAGTGTCCTACGAGCAGTACTTC
abundance: .; d_gene: .; j_gene: TRBJ1-6; v_gene: TRBV5-1; CDR3aa: CASRLTDDSYNSPLHF; CDR3nt: TGCGCCAGCAGACTAACGGATGATTCTTATAATTCACCCCTCCACTTT
abundance: .; d_gene: TRBD1; j_gene: TRBJ2-3; v_gene: TRBV2; CDR3aa: CASTGADTQYF; CDR3nt: TGTGCCAGTACAGGGGCAGATACGCAGTATTTT
abundance: .; d_gene: .; j_gene: TRBJ1-6; v_gene: TRBV21-1; CDR3aa: CASSKEGTANNSPLHF; CDR3nt: TGTGCCAGCAGCAAAGAAGGGACAGCGAACAATTCACCCCTCCACTTT
abundance: .; d_gene: TRBD1; j_gene: TRBJ2-7; v_gene: TRBV7-2; CDR3aa: CASSFGQGRYEQYF; CDR3nt: TGTGCCAGCAGCTTCGGACAGGGGAGGTACGAGCAGTACTTC
abundance: few; d_gene: .; j_gene: TRBJ2-7; v_gene: TRBV28; CDR3aa: CASTSYEQYF; CDR3nt: TGTGCCAGCACTTCTTACGAGCAGTACTTC
abundance: .; d_gene: .; j_gene: TRBJ1-1; v_gene: TRBV5-4; CDR3aa: CASSFMNTEAFF; CDR3nt: TGTGCCAGCAGCTTTATGAACACTGAAGCTTTCTTT
abundance: .; d_gene: .; j_gene: TRBJ2-3; v_gene: TRBV10-1; CDR3aa: CASSESVSSDTQYF; CDR3nt: TGCGCCAGCAGTGAGTCGGTGAGCTCAGATACGCAGTATTTT
abundance: .; d_gene: TRBD1; j_gene: TRBJ2-5; v_gene: TRBV11-2; CDR3aa: CASSSTTGKETQYF; CDR3nt: TGTGCCAGCAGCTCCACGACAGGGAAAGAGACCCAGTACTTC
abundance: .; d_gene: TRBD1; j_gene: TRBJ1-3; v_gene: TRBV7-9; CDR3aa: CASNDRDGGNTIYF; CDR3nt: TGTGCCAGTAATGACAGGGACGGAGGAAACACCATATATTTT
abundance: .; d_gene: .; j_gene: TRBJ2-6; v_gene: TRBV7-9; CDR3aa: CASSVTGTGANVLTF; CDR3nt: TGTGCCAGCAGCGTCACAGGGACTGGGGCCAACGTCCTGACTTTC
abundance: .; d_gene: TRBD2; j_gene: TRBJ2-7; v_gene: TRBV10-3; CDR3aa: CAISGLAGAYEQYF; CDR3nt: TGTGCCATCAGTGGACTAGCGGGAGCATACGAGCAGTACTTC